A single TCR beta chain is shown here with its context. The assay was immunoSEQ multiplex PCR, and TCRdb's table has in-frame clones only and misses some. The sample carries about 89,000 clones, 94% recorded once. The data originate from a study of T cell changes during pregnancy in multiple sclerosis. This CDR3 spans 16 amino acids. V was clipped by 1 base and J by 5 bases; unmatched bases: 8. Germline-derived CDR1 and CDR2 are MNHEY and SMNVEV (reference sequence). Here the sequenced sample was peripheral blood, taken in the third trimester of pregnancy. This clonotype was obtained from a female donor with multiple sclerosis, enrolled in a pregnancy study. The chain uses TRBV27 and TRBJ2-3, with TRBD2 matching 8 bases. The CDR3 loop reads CASSLWQGRGGDTQYF. CDR3 DNA: TGTGCCAGCAGTTTATGGCAAGGTCGGGGGGGAGATACGCAGTATTTT.